This T cell receptor (beta chain) came from a study of CD8+CD57+ T cells in acquired aplastic anemia (dated by TCRdb to the late 2010s). Describing the broader study: DNA extracted from sorted CD4+ and CD8+ cells had a mean of roughly 3 ug, with a range of roughly 0.2 to 27.4 ug. A CD8+CD57+ expansion meant a frequency higher than the mean frequency seen in healthy subjects. General conclusions and limits of the study: Patients and healthy controls showed no significant difference in CD8+ Simpson's diversity (P=0.060). Although roughly 29 CD8+ CDR3 sequences were shared by patients and controls, these sequences appeared highly expressed in patients and within the immunodominant clones of patients.

The patients picked for sequencing were ones in whom flow cytometry had shown an expansion of CD8+CD57+ cells. All patients had severe acquired aplastic anemia diagnosed by International Study of Aplastic Anemia and Agranulocytosis and Camitta criteria. At the time blood was sampled, none of the patients had received any therapy. The study deep-sequenced TCR repertoires of sorted CD4+ and CD8+ blood T cells from severe aplastic anemia patients and healthy subjects. Patients were enrolled in the USA under clinicaltrials.gov protocols 00001620, 01623167, 00001397, 00071045, 00081523 and 00961064. Ficoll-Paque density gradient centrifugation was used to isolate peripheral blood mononuclear cells. Before DNA was extracted, CD4+ and CD8+ T cells were sorted using either FACS or magnetic beads. According to the germline V gene (reference sequence), CDR1 reads LNHDA and CDR2 reads SQIVND. The CDR3, from cysteine to phenylalanine, totals 15 residues. CDR3 DNA is the only sequence kept; it has 45 bases, read in frame from the first base. The junction shows trimming of 5 bases on V and 9 bases on J, plus 17 bases between the germline ends.

Comments on this clonotype: Its antigen target is currently unknown. Base qualities are not provided; no much larger clone lies one nucleotide away.

Genomic DNA was used as template for profiling of TCR beta VDJ combinations and CDR3 sequences. An Illumina HiSeq 2000 was used for TCR repertoire sequencing. Processing in the source paper ran as follows. Repertoires were assessed using TRBV/TRBJ rearrangement plots, CDR3 size and DJ length profiles, and Simpson's diversity index. The most abundant DNA sequence in the deep sequencing data was taken as the immunodominant clone. CDR3 amino acid sequences were checked for sharing between subjects and were compared against published repertoires and the VDJdb database. TCRdb ran its own pipeline on the public reads, namely fastp trimming at Q25 and MiXCR clone calling, and kept in-frame beta chains. Every CDR3 protein is listed once, alongside the most common genes and DNA of its rows. TCRdb, rather than the study authors, made the V and J calls. This sample holds roughly 170,000 distinct CDR3 sequences; less than 50% were observed only once. The ten largest clones represent around 13% of the sample.

The sequence joins TRBV19 to TRBJ1-6; TRBD1 is perhaps the D gene, given 6 matching bases. The sequence came from a human donor with aplastic anemia. Source material: sorted CD4+, CD8+, or CD8+CD57+ T cells (not recorded which) from PBMCs. The DNA reads TGTGCCAGTAGTCTCCTACAGGGTAGAGGTTCACCCCTCCACTTT. This gives the protein CASSLLQGRGSPLHF.